A selection of T cell receptor beta chains follows, all from one sample in a study of blood T cell repertoires in COVID-19. Generated by immunoSEQ multiplex PCR, the TCRdb table keeps only in-frame clones and is missing some. This table has 250,000 to 300,000 clones, roughly 80% appearing once. The sample consisted of PBMCs or T cells enriched from blood (not recorded which). These receptors all come from a man aged 40-50 years who had been exposed to COVID-19. Both conserved end residues are part of each CDR3. The D gene is left open where the match is weak. For some rows the clone size is stated as once, few or many, or as a class when expanded; others skip it.

D gene | J gene | clone size | V gene | CDR3 DNA | CDR3 protein
- | TRBJ1-2 | - | TRBV9 | TGTGCCAGCAACCGGGTCCCTGGCTATGGCTACACCTTC | CASNRVPGYGYTF
- | TRBJ1-5 | - | TRBV10-1 | TGCGCCAGCAGCCCATCCCGGGGTCAGCCCCAGCATTTT | CASSPSRGQPQHF
TRBD1 | TRBJ1-5 | - | TRBV5-6 | TGTGCCAGCACCCAGGGGGGATATAGCAATCAGCCCCAGCATTTT | CASTQGGYSNQPQHF
TRBD1 | TRBJ2-7 | - | TRBV18 | TGTGCCAGCTCAAGGACAGGTGGGGACGAGCAGTACTTC | CASSRTGGDEQYF
- | TRBJ2-7 | - | TRBV20-1 | TGCAGTGCTAGTTCGGGTGGCGAGCAGTACTTC | CSASSGGEQYF
- | TRBJ2-1 | many | TRBV12-3/TRBV12-4 | TGTGCCAGCAGTTTATTAGCCTACAATGAGCAGTTCTTC | CASSLLAYNEQFF
- | TRBJ2-3 | - | TRBV4-1 | TGCGCCAGCAGCCAAGATCTTGATACGCAGTATTTT | CASSQDLDTQYF
TRBD1 | TRBJ1-5 | few | TRBV6-6 | TGTGCCAGCACGGGACAGGGCGACAATCAGCCCCAGCATTTT | CASTGQGDNQPQHF
- | TRBJ1-2 | - | TRBV13 | TGTGCCAGCAGCTTGTTCGCGGAGTGGGTGGACTATGGCTACACCTTC | CASSLFAEWVDYGYTF
- | TRBJ2-1 | - | TRBV12-3/TRBV12-4 | TGTGCCAGCAGGGGTTTGAGGGAGGCAATCTTC | CASRGLREAIF
TRBD1 | TRBJ2-6 | - | TRBV10-3 | TGTGCCGTGGCCGGGACAGGGCAATCTGGGGCCAACGTCCTGACTTTC | CAVAGTGQSGANVLTF
- | TRBJ1-1 | - | TRBV3-1/TRBV3-2 | TGTGCCAGCAGCTGGGGACAAGCGAACACTGAAGCTTTCTTT | CASSWGQANTEAFF
- | TRBJ2-6 | once | TRBV6-5 | TGTGCCAGTAGGAGCTCTGGGGCCAACGTCCTGACTTTC | CASRSSGANVLTF
- | TRBJ1-6 | - | TRBV5-1 | TGCGCCAGCAGCTTATCAGGGGTAAAGTATAATTCACCCCTCCACTTT | CASSLSGVKYNSPLHF
- | TRBJ1-2 | - | TRBV30 | TGTGCCTGGAGAGTCCCAGCTAACTATGGCTACACCTTC | CAWRVPANYGYTF
- | TRBJ1-5 | - | TRBV2 | TGTGCCAGCACCTCCACGGGTCGAAATCAGCCCCAGCATTTT | CASTSTGRNQPQHF
- | TRBJ1-2 | - | TRBV19 | TGTGCCAGTAGTATCGCGAACAGACACTATGGCTACACCTTC | CASSIANRHYGYTF
- | TRBJ2-7 | - | TRBV30 | TGTGCCTGGAGTGTAACATACGAGCAGTACTTC | CAWSVTYEQYF
- | TRBJ2-4 | - | TRBV30 | TGTGCCTGGAGTGTTGGGGCGACCAAAAACATTCAGTACTTC | CAWSVGATKNIQYF
TRBD1 | TRBJ2-3 | - | TRBV7-9 | TGTGCCAGCAGCTTATGGACAGGGGGCACAGATACGCAGTATTTT | CASSLWTGGTDTQYF
- | TRBJ2-7 | - | TRBV4-2 | TGTGCCAGCAGCCCTTTGAGAGGCGAGCAGTACTTC | CASSPLRGEQYF
TRBD2 | TRBJ2-7 | - | TRBV5-1 | TGCGCCAGCAGTATAAGCGGGAGTAGTTACGAGCAGTACTTC | CASSISGSSYEQYF
- | TRBJ2-1 | - | TRBV6-1 | TGTGCCAGCAGTGAATCTCACAATGAGCAGTTCTTC | CASSESHNEQFF
- | TRBJ1-1 | - | TRBV7-9 | TGTGCCAGCAGCCGGTCGGGGGGGAACACTGAAGCTTTCTTT | CASSRSGGNTEAFF
- | TRBJ1-5 | few | TRBV5-1 | TGCGCCAGCAGCTTAACAGGGATTAGCAATCAGCCCCAGCATTTT | CASSLTGISNQPQHF
- | TRBJ2-7 | few | TRBV6-5 | TGTGCCAGCAGTTACCACCGGCGAGGGGGGGAAGAGCAGTACTTC | CASSYHRRGGEEQYF
- | TRBJ1-2 | once | TRBV14 | TGTGCCAGCAGCAGGGCTAACAGGAACTATGGCTACACCTTC | CASSRANRNYGYTF
TRBD1 | TRBJ1-2 | - | TRBV19 | TGTGCCAGTACCCCTGACAGGGCCTCTCCCTATGGCTACACCTTC | CASTPDRASPYGYTF